This TCR beta chain is from a study of T cell repertoires in cytomegalovirus infection (dated by TCRdb to between 2018 and 2021). General notes on the study: Donor HLA type was relevant to the analysis, because carriage of CMV infection together with the matching HLA type was indicated by public TCR beta signatures.

This clonotype was observed a few times. Its antigen is unknown. There are no base qualities to consult, and no much larger clone falls within one base. Here is what the overall study found, with its caveats: Carriers of CMV infection plus the relevant HLA type were discriminated by the cumulative frequency of public TCR beta family members in the study cohort and in an independent approximately 350-donor cohort. In the ex vivo response, HLA-C-restricted CMV-specific TCR beta clonotypes were dominant, and in two of eight donors the single most frequent clonotype came from this HLA-C-restricted group.

Sequenced using an Illumina HiSeq 1500. TCRdb's own reprocessing of the public reads used fastp at Q25 and MiXCR and kept productive beta chains. Every entry covers one CDR3 protein and lists the most common genes and DNA from its rows. The sample records roughly 500,000 distinct CDR3 sequences, approximately 17% of which are singletons. The ten largest account for 20% to 30% of the sample. Taken from the germline V gene, the CDR1 and CDR2 loops are ENHRY and SYGVKD. Trimming accounts for 6 bases at V and 2 bases at J, while the number of junction bases matched to no gene is 1. The CDR3, from cysteine to phenylalanine, totals 12 residues. CDR3 DNA only is kept here, 36 bases in frame from base 1.

This clonotype originated in a human donor in good health (CMV status not recorded). Some clones in this sample may be carry-over from other donors' samples. The V and J genes are TRBV10-3 and TRBJ2-7; 7 central nucleotides agree with TRBD1. Input material: CD8+ T cells from PBMCs. Read as DNA, the sequence is TGTGCCATCAGCCAGGGGGCCTACGAGCAGTACTTC. Translated, this is CAISQGAYEQYF.